This T cell receptor (beta chain) was identified in a study of blood T cell repertoires in COVID-19. The overall study: T cells, B-cell-depleted T cells, or PBMCs supplied cDNA or gDNA.

This CDR3 has 16 amino acids. Trimming left V 5 bases short and J 3 bases short, with 20 bases between. Germline V CDR1 and CDR2: SGHAT, FQNNGV. Assay: immunoSEQ multiplex PCR; the TCRdb copy retains only in-frame clones and omits some. The table lists some 530,000 clones, 70% to 90% of them singletons, with about 3% in the top ten. This TCR was recovered from a human donor in a cohort sampled during active COVID-19. The sequencing input was peripheral blood. This chain links TRBV11-2 with TRBJ2-7, with D possibly being TRBD2 (5 bases). Here the CDR3 DNA reads TGTGCCAGCAGCCCAATCCGGCGGAGAGGGATCTACGAGCAGTACTTC. Its translation is CASSPIRRRGIYEQYF.